Listed below are T cell receptor beta chains from one sample, sequenced in a study of blood T cell repertoires in COVID-19. Clones were sequenced by immunoSEQ multiplex PCR, and TCRdb holds only the in-frame ones, with some missing. Found here are roughly 230,000 clones, approximately 86% of them singletons; the top ten hold about 0.7%. The sample taken for sequencing was peripheral blood. These receptors were collected from a human donor in a cohort sampled during active COVID-19. The CDR3 runs from the conserved cysteine through the conserved F or W. The D gene is left open where the match is weak. Clone sizes are given selectively: once, few, many, or a class where the clone is expanded.

abundance	d_gene	len	v_gene	j_gene	CDR3aa	CDR3nt
NA	NA	16	TRBV19	TRBJ1-2	CASSILLPGDGYGYTF	TGTGCCAGTAGTATTCTACTCCCAGGGGACGGCTATGGCTACACCTTC
NA	TRBD1	15	TRBV3-1/TRBV3-2	TRBJ2-2	CASSPRDRETGELFF	TGTGCCAGCAGCCCCCGGGACAGGGAGACCGGGGAGCTGTTTTTT
NA	NA	14	TRBV18	TRBJ1-4	CASSQGATNEKLFF	TGTGCCAGCTCACAAGGGGCAACTAATGAAAAACTGTTTTTT
few	NA	17	TRBV7-8	TRBJ1-2	CASSLRLGGPTNYGYTF	TGTGCCAGCAGCTTACGGTTGGGGGGACCCACTAACTATGGCTACACCTTC
few	NA	14	TRBV30	TRBJ1-2	CAWSPLLAHYGYTF	TGTGCCTGGAGCCCCCTTTTGGCCCACTATGGCTACACCTTC
NA	NA	12	TRBV7-9	TRBJ2-7	CASSPVDWEQYF	TGTGCCAGCAGCCCGGTCGATTGGGAGCAGTACTTC
few	NA	15	TRBV5-3	TRBJ1-5	CARVGRSYSNQPQHF	TGTGCCAGAGTGGGCAGGTCCTATAGCAATCAGCCCCAGCATTTT
NA	TRBD1	16	TRBV6-6	TRBJ1-2	CASSYSSDRDNYGYTF	TGTGCCAGCAGTTACTCGAGCGACAGGGACAACTATGGCTACACCTTC
NA	NA	14	TRBV7-9	TRBJ2-1	CASSLAPRRNEQFF	TGTGCCAGCAGCTTAGCACCGAGGAGAAATGAGCAGTTCTTC
NA	TRBD1	14	TRBV18	TRBJ1-4	CASSTGTGREKLFF	TGTGCCAGCTCAACCGGGACAGGCCGTGAAAAACTGTTTTTT
NA	NA	15	TRBV6-2/TRBV6-3	TRBJ1-4	CASSWGHIANEKLFF	TGTGCCAGCAGTTGGGGACATATAGCTAATGAAAAACTGTTTTTT
NA	TRBD2	17	TRBV5-1	TRBJ2-3	CASSLAGTSRSTDTQYF	TGCGCCAGCAGCTTGGCCGGGACTAGCCGTAGCACAGATACGCAGTATTTT
NA	TRBD2	12	TRBV27	TRBJ2-7	CASRFRGGEQYF	TGTGCCAGCAGGTTCCGGGGGGGAGAGCAGTACTTC
NA	NA	16	TRBV11-2	TRBJ1-1	CASSLKTGGLNTEAFF	TGTGCCAGCAGCTTAAAAACGGGGGGACTGAACACTGAAGCTTTCTTT
NA	NA	14	TRBV6-2/TRBV6-3	TRBJ2-3	CASSYSDLVDTQYF	TGTGCCAGCAGTTACTCCGACTTGGTAGATACGCAGTATTTT
NA	NA	14	TRBV5-1	TRBJ1-2	CASSLSGGGYGYTF	TGCGCCAGCAGCTTGTCAGGCGGAGGCTATGGCTACACCTTC
NA	NA	13	TRBV6-5	TRBJ2-7	CASLRAGTYEQYF	TGTGCCAGCTTGAGGGCCGGAACCTACGAGCAGTACTTC
NA	TRBD1	16	TRBV24-1	TRBJ1-5	CATSADRGYSNQPQHF	TGTGCCACCAGTGCGGACAGGGGTTACAGCAATCAGCCCCAGCATTTT
once	NA	13	TRBV6-5	TRBJ2-7	CASRARSSYEQYF	TGTGCCAGCAGAGCTCGGAGCTCCTACGAGCAGTACTTC
NA	NA	13	TRBV30	TRBJ2-7	CAWSGSVANEQYF	TGTGCCTGGAGTGGGAGTGTTGCGAACGAGCAGTACTTC
NA	TRBD2	17	TRBV4-2	TRBJ2-7	CASSQVLAGGSSYEQYF	TGTGCCAGCAGCCAAGTACTAGCGGGGGGGTCATCCTACGAGCAGTACTTC
NA	NA	15	TRBV15	TRBJ1-2	CATSRVFEEVYGYTF	TGTGCCACCAGCAGGGTCTTCGAGGAGGTCTATGGCTACACCTTC
NA	TRBD1	14	TRBV4-1	TRBJ1-1	CASSLPGQGARAFF	TGCGCCAGCAGCCTTCCGGGACAGGGGGCGCGCGCTTTCTTT
NA	NA	14	TRBV5-1	TRBJ2-7	CASSADNSGYEQYF	TGCGCCAGCAGCGCGGATAACTCGGGCTACGAGCAGTACTTC
few	NA	11	TRBV19	TRBJ1-4	CASSLGEKLFF	TGTGCCAGTAGTTTGGGCGAAAAACTGTTTTTT
NA	NA	16	TRBV9	TRBJ2-1	CASSVGGGQGTSEQFF	TGTGCCAGCAGCGTAGGTGGAGGACAGGGGACTAGTGAGCAGTTCTTC
NA	TRBD2	17	TRBV3-1/TRBV3-2	TRBJ2-3	CASSLRLAGDITDTQYF	TGTGCCAGCAGCTTGCGACTAGCGGGGGACATAACAGATACGCAGTATTTT
NA	TRBD2	17	TRBV4-1	TRBJ2-7	CASSHGTSSELGYEQYF	TGCGCCAGCAGCCACGGGACTAGCTCAGAACTGGGGTACGAGCAGTACTTC
NA	NA	14	TRBV5-1	TRBJ2-7	CASSLEAGSYEQYF	TGCGCCAGCAGCTTGGAGGCAGGTTCCTACGAGCAGTACTTC
NA	NA	16	TRBV3-1/TRBV3-2	TRBJ2-7	CASSQTTPIPKYEQYF	TGTGCCAGCAGCCAAACAACGCCCATACCGAAGTACGAGCAGTACTTC
NA	TRBD1	15	TRBV5-6	TRBJ1-2	CASSFLGTGGEGYTF	TGTGCCAGCAGCTTTTTAGGGACAGGGGGTGAAGGCTACACCTTC
NA	TRBD1	16	TRBV18	TRBJ2-7	CASSPDPGQGANEQYF	TGTGCCAGCTCACCGGACCCGGGACAGGGGGCCAACGAGCAGTACTTC
NA	NA	14	TRBV19	TRBJ2-7	CASSIQGGPHEQYF	TGTGCCAGTAGTATACAGGGTGGTCCCCACGAGCAGTACTTC
NA	TRBD1	14	TRBV29-1	TRBJ1-3	CSVLGTVSGNTIYF	TGCAGCGTTCTCGGGACAGTCTCTGGAAACACCATATATTTT
NA	NA	15	TRBV19	TRBJ1-1	CASSSWGQGHTEAFF	TGTGCCAGTAGTTCGTGGGGCCAGGGTCACACTGAAGCTTTCTTT
few	NA	13	TRBV12-3/TRBV12-4	TRBJ1-2	CASSLDSNYGYTF	TGTGCCAGCAGTCTCGACAGTAACTATGGCTACACCTTC
NA	TRBD2	16	TRBV28	TRBJ2-7	CASSFRTSGVHYEQYF	TGTGCCAGCAGTTTCCGGACTAGCGGAGTTCACTACGAGCAGTACTTC
NA	NA	13	TRBV19	TRBJ1-2	CASSREANYGYTF	TGTGCCAGTAGCAGGGAGGCTAACTATGGCTACACCTTC
NA	NA	15	TRBV28	TRBJ1-5	CASSSSDRSTQPQHF	TGTGCCAGCAGCTCCTCCGACAGGTCTACCCAGCCCCAGCATTTT
NA	NA	15	TRBV9	TRBJ2-7	CASSSSSGTIYEQYF	TGTGCCAGCAGCTCGTCCTCCGGGACAATCTACGAGCAGTACTTC
NA	TRBD2	17	TRBV19	TRBJ2-3	CASSTSTAGASTDTQYF	TGTGCCAGTAGTACCTCCACAGCGGGGGCTAGCACAGATACGCAGTATTTT
NA	TRBD1	16	TRBV5-1	TRBJ2-6	CASRGQGLTGANVLTF	TGCGCCAGCCGGGGACAGGGGTTAACTGGGGCCAACGTCCTGACTTTC
NA	TRBD2	15	TRBV2	TRBJ2-5	CASSPTSGGWETQYF	TGTGCCAGCAGCCCCACTAGCGGGGGGTGGGAGACCCAGTACTTC
NA	NA	13	TRBV9	TRBJ2-3	CASSEPGTDTQYF	TGTGCCAGCAGCGAGCCCGGGACAGATACGCAGTATTTT
once	TRBD1	13	TRBV7-9	TRBJ1-2	CASSDGTGYGYTF	TGTGCCAGCAGCGATGGGACAGGCTATGGCTACACCTTC
NA	NA	14	TRBV18	TRBJ2-2	CASSPPQLTGELFF	TGTGCCAGCTCACCACCGCAGTTGACCGGGGAGCTGTTTTTT
once	TRBD2	16	TRBV6-2/TRBV6-3	TRBJ2-7	CASSSGTSGGFVEQYF	TGTGCCAGCAGTTCCGGGACTAGCGGGGGTTTTGTTGAGCAGTACTTC
NA	TRBD1	18	TRBV4-3	TRBJ1-2	CASSQAAHADTGDYGYTF	TGCGCCAGCAGCCAAGCAGCCCACGCAGACACAGGGGATTACGGCTACACCTTC